The 12 T cell receptor beta chains given below trace back to one sample, sequenced in a study of read filtering for tumor transcriptome and immune sequencing. The library was built from about 400 ng RNA with molecular barcoded adaptors for alpha/delta and beta/gamma chains. TCRdb re-analysed the reads in MiXCR, keeping a single row per CDR3 protein. The table lists about 60,000 distinct CDR3 sequences, over 11% of them singletons. The specimen sequenced was a population of CD138-negative cells sorted from bone marrow. These receptors came from a donor aged 40 or over with multiple myeloma.

V is TRBV5-1 and J is TRBJ1-1; D is unclear. V gave up 0 bases and J gave up 4 bases, with 16 bases separating them. The length of the CDR3 is 16 residues. Germline V lookup: CDR1 SGHRS, CDR2 YFSETQ. The CDR3 is CASSLAPGGGTTEAFF. CDR3 bases: TGCGCCAGCAGCTTGGCCCCGGGCGGAGGAACCACTGAAGCTTTCTTT.

This clonotype is termed medium-sized. This rearrangement joins TRBV20-1 to TRBJ2-1; TRBD2 aligns across 7 bases. Germline lookup yields CDR1 DFQATT and CDR2 SNEGSKA (reference sequence). Germline trimming cut 5 bases from V and 6 bases from J; bases unmatched to any gene: 13. This CDR3 region has 15 residues. CDR3 amino acids: CSAPPAAGVRNEQFF. DNA of the CDR3: TGCAGTGCTCCCCCGGCGGCGGGAGTGCGCAATGAGCAGTTCTTC.

This rearrangement joins TRBV7-9 to TRBJ2-5; no firm D call. This CDR3 comprises 14 residues. V dropped 5 bases and J dropped 1 base, with 11 bases sitting between them. Germline V gives CDR1 SEHNR, CDR2 FQNEAQ (reference sequence). The CDR3: CASSPTILQETQYF. As DNA, the CDR3 is TGTGCCAGCAGCCCTACCATCCTCCAAGAGACCCAGTACTTC. Filled out from reference TRBV7-9 and TRBJ2-5, the complete variable domain reads DTGVSQNPRHKITKRGQNVTFRCDPISEHNRLYWYRQTLGQGPEFLTYFQNEAQLEKSRLLSDRFSAERPKGSFSTLEIQRTEQGDSAMYLCASSPTILQETQYFGPGTRLLVL.

The chain links TRBV6-6 to TRBJ2-5; TRBD1 matches 8 bases. Germline lookup yields CDR1 MNHNY and CDR2 SVGAGI (reference sequence). With V trimmed by 6 bases and J by 5 bases, 5 bases remained unmatched. CDR3 size: 13 residues. DNA of the CDR3: TGTGCCAGCAGCCCAGGGGGCCGCGAGACCCAGTACTTC. This gives the protein CASSPGGRETQYF.

This sequence joins TRBV12-3 or TRBV12-4 and TRBJ2-7; D is perhaps TRBD2 (5 bases). V was cut by 3 bases and J by 3 bases, with 9 bases left in between. This CDR3 contains 13 residues. The CDR3 region is CASSFPGSYEQYF. CDR3 bases: TGTGCCAGCAGTTTCCCGGGGAGCTACGAGCAGTACTTC.

This clonotype occurred many times. V usage is TRBV11-1 and J usage is TRBJ2-3; 10 bases fit TRBD2. V was pared by 2 bases and J by 5 bases, with 7 bases of the junction left unmatched. The CDR3 covers 16 residues. Germline assignment: CDR1 SGHAT and CDR2 FQDESV (reference sequence). The CDR3 protein is CASSLFLAGVGDTQYF. The DNA for the CDR3 is TGTGCCAGCAGCTTATTCCTAGCGGGAGTTGGAGATACGCAGTATTTT.

The sample holds many counts of this clonotype. This rearrangement joins TRBV7-9 to TRBJ2-1; D is possibly TRBD1 (6 bases). V lost 1 base and J 6 bases, leaving 7 bases between the germline ends. The CDR3 spans 13 residues. Germline lookup yields CDR1 SEHNR and CDR2 FQNEAQ (reference sequence). The CDR3 nucleotides are TGTGCCAGCAGCTTAGGGGGGCCCAATGAGCAGTTCTTC. This codes for CASSLGGPNEQFF. Together with reference TRBV7-9 and TRBJ2-1, the CDR3 gives the full variable domain: DTGVSQNPRHKITKRGQNVTFRCDPISEHNRLYWYRQTLGQGPEFLTYFQNEAQLEKSRLLSDRFSAERPKGSFSTLEIQRTEQGDSAMYLCASSLGGPNEQFFGPGTRLTVL.

This clonotype was recorded at least ten times. CDR3 DNA sequence: TGTGCCAGCAGCTCAGCAGCGGGTAGGGAGACCCAGTACTTC. It translates to CASSSAAGRETQYF. The rearrangement links TRBV7-9 to TRBJ2-5, with D maybe TRBD2 (6 bases). Between the trimmed V and J ends, which lost 4 bases and 5 bases, there was a span of 14 bases. This CDR3 is 14 amino acids long. The germline CDR1 and CDR2 sequences are SEHNR and FQNEAQ (reference sequence).

As to this clonotype: A much more abundant neighbour one base away suggests this may be a read error. The genes are TRBV6-1 and TRBJ2-7; 8 positions agree with TRBD1. The CDR3 is 12 residues long. Germline assignment: CDR1 MNHNS and CDR2 SASEGT. The CDR3 loop reads CDSSEPRQGSYF. The CDR3 nucleotides read TGTGACAGCAGTGAGCCCCGACAGGGGTCGTACTTC.

In this sample, this clonotype turned up many times. J is TRBJ1-1 and V is TRBV9; D is possibly TRBD1 (6 bases). Germline CDR1 and CDR2: SGDLS and YYNGEE. The CDR3 loop spans 16 amino acids. The V end was cut by 0 bases, the J end by 1 base, with 13 bases between. CDR3 loop: CASSVGGGAWNTEAFF. As DNA, the CDR3 is TGTGCCAGCAGCGTAGGGGGGGGCGCTTGGAACACTGAAGCTTTCTTT.

This clonotype has ten or more counts. The chain links TRBV18 to TRBJ2-3; TRBD2 agrees at 7 bases. Germline trimming cut 5 bases from V and 7 bases from J; bases unmatched to any gene: 6. CDR1 KGHSH and CDR2 LQKENI come from the germline V gene. The CDR3 runs 13 residues. The CDR3 protein is CASSSTSSNTQYF. DNA of the CDR3: TGTGCCAGCTCATCGACTAGCAGTAATACGCAGTATTTT.

This clonotype was seen ten or more times. The chain uses TRBV12-3 or TRBV12-4 and TRBJ2-5, with 10 bases that match TRBD2. V lost 6 bases and J lost 2; bases outside the gene matches: 9. This CDR3 spans 16 amino acids. The CDR3 reads CASSRSPTSGQETQYF. The CDR3 nucleotides are TGTGCCAGCAGCCGATCCCCGACTAGCGGGCAAGAGACCCAGTACTTC.